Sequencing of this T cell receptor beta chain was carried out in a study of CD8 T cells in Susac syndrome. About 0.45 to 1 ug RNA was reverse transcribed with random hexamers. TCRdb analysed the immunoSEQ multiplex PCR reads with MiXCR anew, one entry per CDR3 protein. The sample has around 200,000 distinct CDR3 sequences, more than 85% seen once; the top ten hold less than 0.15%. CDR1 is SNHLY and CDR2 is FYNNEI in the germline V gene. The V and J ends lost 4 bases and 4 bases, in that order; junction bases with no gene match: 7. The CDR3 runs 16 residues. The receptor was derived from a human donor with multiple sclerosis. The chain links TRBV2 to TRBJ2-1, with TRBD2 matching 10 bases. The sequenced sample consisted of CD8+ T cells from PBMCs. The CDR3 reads CASSGPSGRYYNEQFF. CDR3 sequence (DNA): TGTGCCAGCAGTGGGCCTAGCGGGAGATATTACAATGAGCAGTTCTTC. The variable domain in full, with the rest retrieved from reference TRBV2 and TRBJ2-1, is EPEVTQTPSHQVTQMGQEVILRCVPISNHLYFYWYRQILGQKVEFLVSFYNNEISEKSEIFDDQFSVERPDGSNFTLKIRSTKLEDSAMYFCASSGPSGRYYNEQFFGPGTRLTVL.